This entry concerns a single T cell receptor beta chain. This specimen comes from a study of T cells after yellow fever vaccination. V shed 5 bases and J shed 7 bases, with 20 bases lying between them. The CDR3 is made up of 15 amino acids. Germline V gives CDR1 SGHTA, CDR2 FQGTGA. TCRdb reprocessed the 5' RACE reads with MiXCR, giving one entry per CDR3 protein. The table records a few hundred thousand distinct CDR3 sequences, around 3.9% of them present only once. V is TRBV7-3 and J is TRBJ1-1; tentative D call: TRBD1 (6 bases). Sequenced material: PBMCs, taken 5 days after the yellow fever booster vaccination. The source is a man aged 18-30 years who received the YFV17D yellow fever vaccine. The DNA of the CDR3 is TGTGCCAGCAGCACCGGAGGAACAGGGAGGGTTGAAGCTTTCTTT. Amino acid sequence: CASSTGGTGRVEAFF.